What follows are 19 T cell receptor beta chains derived from one specimen sequenced in a study of control samples from healthy donors and cancer patients. The repertoire was sequenced with immunoSEQ multiplex PCR; TCRdb's copy has only in-frame clones and lacks some. The data show some 130,000 clones, more than 80% seen once. The sample was blood. These receptors came from a man aged 40-55 years in good health.

V and J are TRBV11-3 and TRBJ2-7, with D perhaps matching TRBD2 (6 bases). Per the germline V gene, CDR1 is SGHNT and CDR2 is YENEEA. This CDR3 is 17 amino acids long. V lost 0 bases and J lost 0, with 15 bases in between. CDR3 sequence (DNA): TGTGCCAGCAGCTTAGATCCCTTCTCGGGGGACTCCTACGAGCAGTACTTC. Translated: CASSLDPFSGDSYEQYF.

This chain uses TRBV7-9 with TRBJ1-2, with 8 bases lining up with TRBD1. The J segment lost 2 bases and the V segment lost 5 bases, leaving 4 bases of the junction unmatched. This CDR3 comprises 14 residues. Germline CDR1 SEHNR, CDR2 FQNEAQ (reference sequence). CDR3 residues: CASSLWDRNYGYTF. CDR3 DNA: TGTGCCAGCAGCCTCTGGGACAGGAACTATGGCTACACCTTC.

The chain is built from TRBV5-6 and TRBJ2-5, with D hard to call. The germline CDR1 and CDR2 sequences are SGHDT and YYEEEE. The germline V and J ends were trimmed by 0 bases and 5 bases, with 11 bases remaining between them. This CDR3 is 14 amino acids long. CDR3: CASSLESRVETQYF. The DNA of the CDR3 is TGTGCCAGCAGCTTGGAGTCTCGGGTGGAGACCCAGTACTTC. Full variable domain (outside the CDR3, taken from reference TRBV5-6 and TRBJ2-5): DAGVTQSPTHLIKTRGQQVTLRCSPKSGHDTVSWYQQALGQGPQFIFQYYEEEERQRGNFPDRFSGHQFPNYSSELNVNALLLGDSALYLCASSLESRVETQYFGPGTRLLVL.

This chain uses TRBV11-3 with TRBJ2-7, with D possibly matching TRBD1 (5 bases). Germline assignment: CDR1 SGHNT and CDR2 YENEEA. This CDR3 is 14 amino acids long. The V end lost 5 bases, the J end lost 0 bases, and 11 bases lay between the germline ends. The CDR3 DNA reads TGTGCCAGCAGCGTAACAGGTGACTCCTACGAGCAGTACTTC. The encoded protein is CASSVTGDSYEQYF.

The chain couples TRBV9 to TRBJ2-1; possibly TRBD1 for D (7 bases). The CDR3 runs 15 residues. V lost 1 base, J lost 9 bases, and 17 bases lay in between. CDR1 is SGDLS and CDR2 is YYNGEE in the germline V gene. The CDR3 here is CASSVFRGLEGEQFF. The DNA for the CDR3 is TGTGCCAGCAGCGTATTTAGGGGGCTGGAGGGTGAGCAGTTCTTC.

This clone turned up a few times. V gene TRBV3-1 (or the pseudogene TRBV3-2) combines with J gene TRBJ1-3, with D maybe TRBD1 (5 bases). This CDR3 contains 14 residues. Looked up from germline, CDR1 is LGHDT and CDR2 is YNNKEL (reference sequence). Trimming pared 5 bases from V and 4 bases from J, leaving 12 bases between. The CDR3 protein is CASSSRDAGNTIYF. The CDR3 DNA follows: TGTGCCAGCAGCTCCAGGGATGCAGGAAACACCATATATTTT.

CDR3 loop: CASSPRPGTGDYEQYF. The CDR3 DNA follows: TGTGCCAGCAGCCCCCGGCCCGGGACAGGGGATTACGAGCAGTACTTC. J is TRBJ2-7 and V is TRBV3-1 (or the pseudogene TRBV3-2); 10 nucleotides line up with TRBD1. Looked up from germline, CDR1 is LGHDT and CDR2 is YNNKEL (reference sequence). The length of the CDR3 is 16 residues. V shed 4 bases, J shed 4 bases, and the junction held 10 bases outside the gene matches.

This chain joins TRBV19 and TRBJ1-5; D gene unclear. The V end lost 3 bases, the J end lost 1 base, and 7 bases lay between the germline ends. CDR1 is LNHDA and CDR2 is SQIVND in the germline V gene (reference sequence). The CDR3 sequence is 14 residues long. For the CDR3, the DNA is TGTGCCAGTAGTATGCCGGCGAGCAATCAGCCCCAGCATTTT. Its translation is CASSMPASNQPQHF.

The chain employs TRBV16 and TRBJ1-2, with D unclear. The CDR3 is made up of 14 amino acids. In germline, CDR1 is KGHSY, CDR2 FQNENV. Trimming removed 3 bases from V and 2 bases from J, with 10 bases in between. Here the CDR3 reads CASSHSRENYGYTF. The CDR3, as DNA: TGTGCCAGCAGCCATTCGAGGGAGAACTATGGCTACACCTTC.

The chain links TRBV5-6 to TRBJ2-1; 10 positions match TRBD1. Germline V lookup: CDR1 SGHDT, CDR2 YYEEEE. The trim removed 3 bases at V and 6 bases at J, leaving 0 bases unmatched. The CDR3 spans 13 residues. The CDR3 protein is CASSWDRGNEQFF. The CDR3 bases are TGTGCCAGCAGCTGGGACAGGGGCAATGAGCAGTTCTTC.

The chain combines TRBV15 with TRBJ1-5; D call uncertain. The CDR3 runs to 18 residues. Trimming took 0 bases from V and 2 from J, leaving 17 bases between them. The V gene's germline CDR1 is LNHNV and CDR2 YYDKDF (reference sequence). DNA for the CDR3: TGTGCCACCAGCAGAGATAGCAACACCGGGTCGGGCAATCAGCCCCAGCATTTT. Protein: CATSRDSNTGSGNQPQHF.

The V call is TRBV5-5, the J call TRBJ1-2; 7 nucleotides align to TRBD1. Germline V lookup: CDR1 SGHKS, CDR2 YYEKEE (reference sequence). The CDR3 is 15 amino acids. V dropped 4 bases and J dropped 1; count of bases not matched to a gene: 7. The CDR3 sequence: CASSPGQALNYGYTF. The CDR3 DNA follows: TGTGCCAGCAGCCCAGGACAGGCGCTTAACTATGGCTACACCTTC.

The V and J genes are TRBV19 and TRBJ2-5, with 10 bases lining up with TRBD2. This CDR3 comprises 15 residues. The germline V gene encodes CDR1 LNHDA and CDR2 SQIVND (reference sequence). The junction had 1 base not matched to a gene; V was cut back by 3 bases and J by 0 bases. The CDR3 DNA follows: TGTGCCAGTAGTATGAGCGGGGGGGACCAAGAGACCCAGTACTTC. Translation gives CASSMSGGDQETQYF.

The chain is built from TRBV2 and TRBJ2-7; perhaps TRBD1 as D (6 bases). With 8 bases removed from V and 6 bases from J, the gap between germline ends came to 17 bases. CDR3 size: 13 residues. Germline V gene lookup returns CDR1 SNHLY and CDR2 FYNNEI. The CDR3 DNA sequence: TGTGCCAGCCGCCCTTCAGGGGTAGGCGAGCAGTACTTC. Translation: CASRPSGVGEQYF.

This chain joins TRBV5-1 and TRBJ2-1; D gene uncertain. The ends were cut back, 5 bases at V and 6 bases at J, with 18 bases in the middle. From germline, CDR1 is SGHRS and CDR2 YFSETQ. CDR3 length: 15 amino acids. CDR3 protein: CASSIQSSRANEQFF. The CDR3, as DNA: TGCGCCAGCAGTATACAAAGCTCAAGAGCCAATGAGCAGTTCTTC.

The chain combines TRBV6-5 with TRBJ2-7; a possible D gene is TRBD2 (6 bases). Between the trimmed V and J ends, which lost 6 bases and 0 bases, there was a span of 15 bases. This CDR3 region has 15 residues. Germline V lookup: CDR1 MNHEY, CDR2 SVGAGI. The CDR3 DNA is TGTGCCAGCAGAGGTAGGACGGGGGACTCCTACGAGCAGTACTTC. It is translated as CASRGRTGDSYEQYF.

The genes are TRBV19 and TRBJ1-6; maybe TRBD1 (5 bases). CDR1 is LNHDA and CDR2 is SQIVND in the germline V gene (reference sequence). CDR3 length equals 14 residues. Trimming removed 9 bases at V and 0 bases at J, with 9 bases between. Here the CDR3 DNA reads TGTGCCAGCCGGGGGGGCTCCTATAATTCACCCCTCCACTTT. It specifies CASRGGSYNSPLHF.

The chain uses TRBV2 and TRBJ2-1; D ambiguous. Trimming shortened V by 4 bases and J by 7 bases, and 5 bases separated the two germline ends. Germline V gene data show CDR1 as SNHLY and CDR2 as FYNNEI. The CDR3 is made up of 11 amino acids. In DNA form, the CDR3 reads TGTGCCAGCAGTGCAGCAAATGAGCAGTTCTTC. Translated: CASSAANEQFF.

The V call is TRBV27, the J call TRBJ2-1; TRBD2 aligns across 13 bases. V lost 5 bases and J lost 10; bases outside the gene matches: 11. The V gene's germline CDR1 is MNHEY and CDR2 SMNVEV (reference sequence). The CDR3 consists of 16 residues. The CDR3 is CASSLRTSGGSSEQFF. CDR3 DNA: TGTGCCAGCAGTCTCCGGACTAGCGGGGGTTCGTCGGAGCAGTTCTTC.